The 18 T cell receptor beta chains reported below all come from one sample, sequenced in a study of T cell repertoires in cytomegalovirus infection. These TCRs are of unknown antigen specificity. TCRdb called the reads again in MiXCR, with one record for every CDR3 protein. The sample has hundreds of thousands of distinct CDR3 sequences; around a third are singletons. Sample: cultured PBMCs, taken from culture after CMV antigen stimulation. All receptors come from a human donor in good health (CMV status not recorded). Some clones in this sample may be carry-over from other donors' samples.

This rearrangement joins TRBV6-1 to TRBJ2-7; weak D call: TRBD2 (6 bases). This CDR3 contains 13 residues. Germline loops: CDR1 MNHNS, CDR2 SASEGT. V lost 10 bases and J 2 bases, leaving 15 bases between the germline ends. Here the CDR3 DNA reads TGTGCCACCGCGGGACTCCCGACCTACGAGCAGTACTTC. It encodes CATAGLPTYEQYF.

This clonotype has ten or more counts. The gene calls are TRBV7-6 and TRBJ2-7, with D possibly TRBD1 on 6 matching bases. Germline loops: CDR1 SGHVS, CDR2 FNYEAQ. This CDR3 is built from 14 residues. Trimming pared 1 base from V and 3 bases from J, leaving 10 bases between. The CDR3 DNA follows: TGTGCCAGCAGCTTAGGGACAGCTAACTACGAGCAGTACTTC. Translation: CASSLGTANYEQYF.

This chain joins TRBV7-8 and TRBJ2-2, with 10 positions matching TRBD2. This CDR3 contains 16 residues. The junction had 5 bases not matched to a gene; V was cut back by 5 bases and J by 2 bases. Per the germline V gene, CDR1 is SGHVS and CDR2 is FQNEAQ. CDR3: CASSTRTSGNTGELFF. CDR3 coding DNA: TGTGCCAGCAGCACCCGGACTAGCGGAAACACCGGGGAGCTGTTTTTT.

This clonotype turned up a few times. The V and J genes are TRBV11-2 and TRBJ1-6; D possibly corresponds to TRBD1 (5 bases). This CDR3 comprises 17 residues. Germline CDR1 and CDR2: SGHAT and FQNNGV. V gave up 6 bases and J gave up 5 bases, with 20 bases separating them. The CDR3 sequence is CASRKPGRLVHNSPLHF. The CDR3 DNA is TGTGCCAGCAGGAAACCGGGACGTCTAGTCCATAATTCACCCCTCCACTTT.

A few counts support this clonotype. DNA for the CDR3: TGTGCCAGCAGTTTATCGAGAGGGGTGGGAACTGAAGCTTTCTTT. Amino acids: CASSLSRGVGTEAFF. The chain links TRBV27 to TRBJ1-1, with D perhaps TRBD1 (5 bases). Germline V lookup: CDR1 MNHEY, CDR2 SMNVEV (reference sequence). CDR3 length: 15 amino acids. V gave up 0 bases and J gave up 5 bases, with 13 bases separating them.

This clonotype appeared a few times. The V call is TRBV19, the J call TRBJ2-4, with D hard to call. This CDR3 has 15 residues. Germline CDR1 and CDR2: LNHDA and SQIVND (reference sequence). Trimming removed 5 bases at V and 1 base at J, with 12 bases between. The CDR3 DNA is TGTGCCAGTAGTGTCACCCCTCAGGCCAAAAACATTCAGTACTTC. Encoded protein: CASSVTPQAKNIQYF.

V and J are TRBV20-1 and TRBJ1-1, with a tentative D call TRBD1 (5 bases). The CDR3 runs 15 residues. From germline, CDR1 is DFQATT and CDR2 SNEGSKA (reference sequence). With 0 bases removed from V and 4 bases from J, the gap between germline ends came to 15 bases. The CDR3 here is CSARDMAPRGTEAFF. Here the CDR3 DNA reads TGCAGTGCTAGAGATATGGCACCAAGGGGCACTGAAGCTTTCTTT.

This clonotype was observed at least ten times. This rearrangement joins TRBV7-2 to TRBJ1-4; the D gene is possibly TRBD1 (5 bases). This CDR3 region has 15 residues. Germline CDR1 reads SGHTA; CDR2 reads FQGNSA. V shed 1 base and J shed 3 bases, with 9 bases lying between them. CDR3 protein: CASSLGGGANEKLFF. DNA for the CDR3: TGTGCCAGCAGCTTAGGCGGGGGGGCTAATGAAAAACTGTTTTTT.

There are a few counts of this clonotype. V gene TRBV6-6 combines with J gene TRBJ2-1; 11 bases match TRBD2. The CDR3 has 18 amino acids. CDR1 and CDR2 from the germline V gene are MNHNY and SVGAGI (reference sequence). V shed 4 bases, J shed 0 bases, and the junction held 8 bases outside the gene matches. CDR3 sequence (DNA): TGTGCCAGCAGTTCAACGCTAGCGGGGGGACGCTCCTACAATGAGCAGTTCTTC. It translates to CASSSTLAGGRSYNEQFF.

The sample holds a few counts of this clonotype. CDR3 coding DNA: TGTGCCAGCAGCTTCACCGGCGGCGCGGCCCTAGACACATGGACGCAGTATTTT. Encoded protein: CASSFTGGAALDTWTQYF. The chain is built from TRBV7-2 and TRBJ2-3, with D hard to call. V was trimmed by 3 bases and J by 9 bases, leaving 28 bases between them. This CDR3 spans 18 amino acids. Germline-derived CDR1 and CDR2 are SGHTA and FQGNSA. Using reference TRBV7-2 and TRBJ2-3 for the parts outside the CDR3, the full variable domain is GAGVSQSPSNKVTEKGKDVELRCDPISGHTALYWYRQSLGQGLEFLIYFQGNSAPDKSGLPSDRFSAERTGGSVSTLTIQRTQQEDSAVYLCASSFTGGAALDTWTQYFGPGTRLTVL.

In its sample, this clonotype was seen many times. The V call is TRBV7-2, the J call TRBJ2-5; 8 bases map to TRBD1. The V gene's germline CDR1 is SGHTA and CDR2 FQGNSA. The ends lost 6 bases at V and 5 bases at J; junction bases unmatched: 8. This CDR3 region has 14 residues. The CDR3 loop is CASRNNRGVETQYF. The DNA for the CDR3 is TGTGCCAGCAGAAATAACAGGGGGGTTGAGACCCAGTACTTC.

The chain has TRBV5-4 and TRBJ2-3; D call uncertain. Germline loops: CDR1 SGHNT, CDR2 YYREEE (reference sequence). Trimming took 4 bases from V and 2 from J, leaving 8 bases between them. The CDR3 is 13 residues long. The CDR3 here is CASSKGNTDTQYF. The CDR3 DNA is TGTGCCAGCAGCAAAGGAAACACAGATACGCAGTATTTT.

The chain joins TRBV7-9 to TRBJ1-2; D uncertain. The V gene lost 5 bases and the J gene lost 6 bases, with 19 bases spanning the gap. Germline V gene lookup returns CDR1 SEHNR and CDR2 FQNEAQ (reference sequence). CDR3 length: 15 residues. The CDR3 sequence: CASSPWEARQNGYTF. The CDR3, as DNA: TGTGCCAGCAGCCCATGGGAGGCCAGGCAAAATGGCTACACCTTC.

The sample holds many counts of this clonotype. This rearrangement joins TRBV7-2 to TRBJ1-6, with a possible D match to TRBD1 (5 bases). In germline, CDR1 is SGHTA, CDR2 FQGNSA. Trimming took 4 bases from V and 8 from J, leaving 15 bases between them. The CDR3 is 15 amino acids. The CDR3 sequence is CASSSGVGGYSPLHF. DNA for the CDR3: TGTGCCAGCAGCTCCGGGGTGGGGGGATATTCACCCCTCCACTTT.

The chain combines TRBV7-9 with TRBJ2-6; D is possibly TRBD1 or TRBD2 (5 bases each). Germline V gene data show CDR1 as SEHNR and CDR2 as FQNEAQ (reference sequence). This CDR3 region has 16 residues. The V and J ends lost 5 bases and 4 bases respectively, with 15 bases between them. The CDR3 is CASSQYGTAGANVLTF. CDR3 nucleotide sequence: TGTGCCAGCAGCCAATACGGGACGGCCGGGGCCAACGTCCTGACTTTC. Full variable domain (outside the CDR3, taken from reference TRBV7-9 and TRBJ2-6): DTGVSQNPRHKITKRGQNVTFRCDPISEHNRLYWYRQTLGQGPEFLTYFQNEAQLEKSRLLSDRFSAERPKGSFSTLEIQRTEQGDSAMYLCASSQYGTAGANVLTFGAGSRLTVL.

This clonotype was seen only a few times. The V and J genes are TRBV15 and TRBJ2-5; unclear D gene. Germline V CDR1 and CDR2: LNHNV, YYDKDF (reference sequence). This CDR3 region has 13 residues. Trimming left V 4 bases short and J 4 bases short, with 10 bases between. CDR3 in amino acids: CATSKDRSETQYF. In DNA, the CDR3 is TGTGCCACCAGCAAGGATCGGTCAGAGACCCAGTACTTC. Full variable domain (missing parts from reference TRBV15 and TRBJ2-5): DAMVIQNPRYQVTQFGKPVTLSCSQTLNHNVMYWYQQKSSQAPKLLFHYYDKDFNNEADTPDNFQSRRPNTSFCFLDIRSPGLGDTAMYLCATSKDRSETQYFGPGTRLLVL.

The chain employs TRBV12-3 or TRBV12-4 and TRBJ2-7, with D tentatively TRBD1 (6 bases). V lost 6 bases and J 5 bases, leaving 17 bases between the germline ends. The CDR3 has 14 residues. The CDR3 DNA reads as TGTGCCAGCAGCGATTCCAGGGGTGGGGACGAGCAGTACTTC. Protein product: CASSDSRGGDEQYF.

The V and J genes are TRBV6-5 and TRBJ1-2; 9 nucleotides match TRBD1. CDR1 is MNHEY, CDR2 SVGAGI, per germline. The CDR3 extends over 16 amino acids. J was trimmed by 6 bases and V by 2 bases; bases with no gene match: 10. The chain's CDR3 is CASSYGSWTGADGYTF. The CDR3 bases are TGTGCCAGCAGTTACGGCAGTTGGACAGGGGCAGATGGCTACACCTTC.